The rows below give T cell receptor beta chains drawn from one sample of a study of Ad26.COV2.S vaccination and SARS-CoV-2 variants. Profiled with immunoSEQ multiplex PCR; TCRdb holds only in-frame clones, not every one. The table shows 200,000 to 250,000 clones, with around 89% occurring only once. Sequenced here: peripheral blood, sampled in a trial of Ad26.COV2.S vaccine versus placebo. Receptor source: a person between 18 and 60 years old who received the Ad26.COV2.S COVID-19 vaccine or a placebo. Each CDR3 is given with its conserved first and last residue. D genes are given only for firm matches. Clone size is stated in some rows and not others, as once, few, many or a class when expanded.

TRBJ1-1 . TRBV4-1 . TGCGCCAGCAGCCAAATCGATATGGGTTGGGTGACGACTGAAGCTTTCTTT CASSQIDMGWVTTEAFF
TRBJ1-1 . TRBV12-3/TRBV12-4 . TGTGCCAGCACGAGGGGGGCTGAAGCTTTCTTT CASTRGAEAFF
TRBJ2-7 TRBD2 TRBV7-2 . TGTGCCAGCACCCTAGCGGGAGTTTACGAGCAGTACTTC CASTLAGVYEQYF
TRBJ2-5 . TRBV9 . TGTGCCAGCAGCTTAGGACCGACTGCCCAAGAGACCCAGTACTTC CASSLGPTAQETQYF
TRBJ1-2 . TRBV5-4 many TGTGCCAGCAGCTTATTTGTTGGGGGGACGCGACATGGCTACACCTTC CASSLFVGGTRHGYTF
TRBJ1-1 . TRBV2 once TGTGCCAGCAGTGTGCCAGACACTGAAGCTTTCTTT CASSVPDTEAFF
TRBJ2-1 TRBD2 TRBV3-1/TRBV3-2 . TGTGCCAGCAGCCGGAGGGCGGGAGTGTCCAATGAGCAGTTCTTC CASSRRAGVSNEQFF
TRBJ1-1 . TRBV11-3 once TGTGCCAGCAGCTTAGCACTTTCCACTGAAGCTTTCTTT CASSLALSTEAFF
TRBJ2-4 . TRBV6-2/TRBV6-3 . TGTGCCAGCAGCTCCCGGGGGAATAGAGGGTTAGCCAAAAACATTCAGTACTTC CASSSRGNRGLAKNIQYF
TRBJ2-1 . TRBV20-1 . TGCAGTGCTAGACTACGGCTCGAGCAGTTCTTC CSARLRLEQFF
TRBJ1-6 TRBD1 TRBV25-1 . TGTGCCAGCAGTGTGGGGACAGCGTTTTCAAATTCACCCCTCCACTTT CASSVGTAFSNSPLHF
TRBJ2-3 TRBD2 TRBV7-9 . TGTGCCAGCAGCTTATCTCTCCCACTAGCGGAAAGCACAGATACGCAGTATTTT CASSLSLPLAESTDTQYF
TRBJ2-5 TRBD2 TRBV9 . TGTGCCAGCAGCCTAGGGGCTAGCGGGGGGCTCCAAGAGACCCAGTACTTC CASSLGASGGLQETQYF
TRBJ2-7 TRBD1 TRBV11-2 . TGTGCCAGCAGCTTAGGACAGGGGCCCTACGAGCAGTACTTC CASSLGQGPYEQYF
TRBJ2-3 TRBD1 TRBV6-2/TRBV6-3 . TGTGCCAGCAGTTACTCGGAGGAGACAGGGGAAGATACGCAGTATTTT CASSYSEETGEDTQYF
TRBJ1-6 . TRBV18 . TGTGCCAGCTCACGGGATGGCGTTTGGGCCCTCCACTTT CASSRDGVWALHF
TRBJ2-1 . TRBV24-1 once TGTGCCACCAGTGCAACGGGACGGGCTCACAATGAGCAGTTCTTC CATSATGRAHNEQFF
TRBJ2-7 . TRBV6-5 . TGTGCCAGCAGTTACTCAGGGGAAACCTACGAGCAGTACTTC CASSYSGETYEQYF
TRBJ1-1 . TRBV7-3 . TGTGCCAGCAGCTCAGGACCCGCGAACACTGAAGCTTTCTTT CASSSGPANTEAFF
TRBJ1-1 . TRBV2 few TGTGCCAGCATCCGATCCGGGAACACTGAAGCTTTCTTT CASIRSGNTEAFF
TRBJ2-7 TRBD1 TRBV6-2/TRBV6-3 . TGTGCCAGCAGTTCCGGGCCCCGACAGGGGGCGTACGAGCAGTACTTC CASSSGPRQGAYEQYF
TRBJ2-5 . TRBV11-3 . TGTGCCAGCAGCATAGCAGGCGCGGAGACCCAGTACTTC CASSIAGAETQYF
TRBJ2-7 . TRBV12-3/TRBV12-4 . TGTGCCAGCACGGGCTCCTACGAGCAGTACTTC CASTGSYEQYF
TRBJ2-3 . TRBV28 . TGTGCCAGCAGTTCGTTTCGGTCTCCGGGGGGCGGCACAGATACGCAGTATTTT CASSSFRSPGGGTDTQYF
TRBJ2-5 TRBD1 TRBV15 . TGTGCCACCACCCTTGACAGGGGGAACCAGGAGACCCAGTACTTC CATTLDRGNQETQYF
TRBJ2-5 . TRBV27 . TGTGCCAGCAACGACGGGACACATCGTCGAGAGACCCAGTACTTC CASNDGTHRRETQYF
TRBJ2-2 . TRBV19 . TGTGCCAGTACGTTGCAGGGAAACACCGGGGAGCTGTTTTTT CASTLQGNTGELFF
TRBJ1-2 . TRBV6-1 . TGTGCCAGCAGTGAAAGCTGGGGATATGGCTACACCTTC CASSESWGYGYTF
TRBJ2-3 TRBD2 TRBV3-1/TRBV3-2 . TGTGCCAGCAGCCAAATGGCGGGAGTACCAGATACGCAGTATTTT CASSQMAGVPDTQYF
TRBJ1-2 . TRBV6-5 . TGTGCCAGCAGTTCGTACCGGGACACCCACTATGGCTACACCTTC CASSSYRDTHYGYTF
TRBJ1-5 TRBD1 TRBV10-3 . TGTGCCATCGCACAGGGGGCCGACAATCAGCCCCAGCATTTT CAIAQGADNQPQHF
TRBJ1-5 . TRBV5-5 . TGTGCCAGCAGCTCTCACAGGGCCGGGCAGCCCCAGCATTTT CASSSHRAGQPQHF
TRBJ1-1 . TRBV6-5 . TGTGCCAGCAGCACCGGGGGAGGCGGTGAAGCTTTCTTT CASSTGGGGEAFF
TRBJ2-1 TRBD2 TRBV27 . TGTGCCAGCAGTTTATTCCGGGCTAGCGGCTCATACAATGAGCAGTTCTTC CASSLFRASGSYNEQFF
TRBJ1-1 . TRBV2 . TGTGCCAGAGGGCGAGGACCTGAAGCTTTCTTT CARGRGPEAFF
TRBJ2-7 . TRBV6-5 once TGTGCCAGCGGCCGGGGCCCAGGTGGGTACGAGCAGTACTTC CASGRGPGGYEQYF
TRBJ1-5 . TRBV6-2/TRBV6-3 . TGTGCCAGCAGTTACCAGGCGGATCAGCCCCAGCATTTT CASSYQADQPQHF
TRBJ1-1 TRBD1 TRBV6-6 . TGTGCCAGCACCGGACAGGGAGGTACTGAAGCTTTCTTT CASTGQGGTEAFF
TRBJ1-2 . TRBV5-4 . TGTGCCAGCAGCTTGGTTGGGCGACAAGTTTATGGCTACACCTTC CASSLVGRQVYGYTF
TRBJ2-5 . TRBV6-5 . TGTGCCAGCAGTTACTCTGAAAAAGAGACCCAGTACTTC CASSYSEKETQYF
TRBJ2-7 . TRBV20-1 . TGCAGTGCGAGGACAATAGGCGAGCAGTACTTC CSARTIGEQYF
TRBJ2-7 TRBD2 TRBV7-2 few TGTGCCAGTTCACTGTTGAGCGGGACGGGGGGCGAGCAGTACTTC CASSLLSGTGGEQYF
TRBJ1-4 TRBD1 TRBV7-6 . TGTGCCAGCAGCTTAGACGGCGGGACAGGGGGTGAAAAACTGTTTTTT CASSLDGGTGGEKLFF
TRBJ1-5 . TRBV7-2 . TGTGCCAGCAGCTGGCGAGGGGATCAGCCCCAGCATTTT CASSWRGDQPQHF
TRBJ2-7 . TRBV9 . TGTGCCAGCAGCGTAGCTACATCGACAGGTCCCTACGAGCAGTACTTC CASSVATSTGPYEQYF
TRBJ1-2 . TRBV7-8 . TGTGCCAGCAGCTTAGCCAGGGTTGGTCGAGTCTATGGCTACACCTTC CASSLARVGRVYGYTF
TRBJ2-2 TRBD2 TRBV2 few TGTGCCAGCAGCCCCCCGGGGGGGTTGGCCGGGGAGCTGTTTTTT CASSPPGGLAGELFF
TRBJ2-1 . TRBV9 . TGTGCCAGCAGCTCCGGGGGTTACAATGAGCAGTTCTTC CASSSGGYNEQFF
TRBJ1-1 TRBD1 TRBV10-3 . TGTGCCATCAGGTGGACAGGGGGTAATGCGGCTGAAGCTTTCTTT CAIRWTGGNAAEAFF
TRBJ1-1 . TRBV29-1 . TGCAGCGTTGAAGACAAGGGATGGGGTGAAGCTTTCTTT CSVEDKGWGEAFF
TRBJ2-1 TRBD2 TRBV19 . TGTGCCAGTACCCCACAGCGGGACTCCTACAATGAGCAGTTCTTC CASTPQRDSYNEQFF
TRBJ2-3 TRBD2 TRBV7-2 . TGTGCCAGCAGCTTACTCGGGACTAGCGGGGTCACAGATACGCAGTATTTT CASSLLGTSGVTDTQYF
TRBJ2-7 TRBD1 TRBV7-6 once TGTGCCAGCAGCTTAGGCGCCGGGACAGACTACGAGCAGTACTTC CASSLGAGTDYEQYF
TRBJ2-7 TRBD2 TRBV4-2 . TGTGCCAGCAGCCAAGACGAGCGGGGGACCTACGAGCAGTACTTC CASSQDERGTYEQYF
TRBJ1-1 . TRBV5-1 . TGCGCCAGCAGCGGCGGGGGACTGAACACTGAAGCTTTCTTT CASSGGGLNTEAFF
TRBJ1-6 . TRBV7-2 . TGTGCCAGCAGCTTAGGGGGCATATATTCACCCCTCCACTTT CASSLGGIYSPLHF
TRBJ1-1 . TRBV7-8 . TGTGCCAGCAGCCCAATGGGGGGGGACACTGAAGCTTTCTTT CASSPMGGDTEAFF
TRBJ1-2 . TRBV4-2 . TGTGCCAGCAGCCAAGTCGACACAAACTATGGCTACACCTTC CASSQVDTNYGYTF
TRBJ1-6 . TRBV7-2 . TGTGCCAGCAGCTTTGACAGAGATAATTCACCCCTCCACTTT CASSFDRDNSPLHF